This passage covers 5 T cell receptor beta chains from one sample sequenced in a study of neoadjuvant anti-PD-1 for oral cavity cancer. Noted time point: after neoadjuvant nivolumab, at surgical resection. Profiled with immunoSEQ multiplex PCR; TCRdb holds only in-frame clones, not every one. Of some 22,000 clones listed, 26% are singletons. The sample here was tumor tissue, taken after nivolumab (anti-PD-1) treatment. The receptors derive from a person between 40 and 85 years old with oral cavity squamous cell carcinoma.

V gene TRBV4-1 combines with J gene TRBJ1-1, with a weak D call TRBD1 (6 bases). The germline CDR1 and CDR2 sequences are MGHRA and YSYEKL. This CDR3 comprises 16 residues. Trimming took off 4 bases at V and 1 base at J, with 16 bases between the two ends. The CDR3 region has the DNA TGCGCCAGCAGCCCCCGGGACAAGGCTTCGAACACTGAAGCTTTCTTT. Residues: CASSPRDKASNTEAFF.

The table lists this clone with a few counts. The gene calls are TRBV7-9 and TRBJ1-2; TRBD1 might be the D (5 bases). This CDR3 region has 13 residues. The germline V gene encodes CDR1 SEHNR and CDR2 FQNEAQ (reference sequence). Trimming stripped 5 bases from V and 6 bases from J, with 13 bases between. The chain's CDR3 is CASSPRGTDGYTF. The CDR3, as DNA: TGTGCCAGCAGCCCCCGTGGGACGGATGGCTACACCTTC.

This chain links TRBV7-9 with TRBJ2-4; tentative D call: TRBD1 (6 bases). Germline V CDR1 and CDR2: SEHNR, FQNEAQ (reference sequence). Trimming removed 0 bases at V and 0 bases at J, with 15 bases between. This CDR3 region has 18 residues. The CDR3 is CASSLAGAGTIAKNIQYF. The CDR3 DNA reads TGTGCCAGCAGCTTAGCTGGGGCCGGGACAATAGCCAAAAACATTCAGTACTTC.

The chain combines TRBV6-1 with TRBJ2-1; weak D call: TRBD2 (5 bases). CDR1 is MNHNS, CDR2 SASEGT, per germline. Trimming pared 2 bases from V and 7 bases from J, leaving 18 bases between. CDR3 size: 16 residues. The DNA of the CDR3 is TGTGCCAGCAGTGAACCCGGCGGAGGAAGAGGTAATGAGCAGTTCTTC. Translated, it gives CASSEPGGGRGNEQFF.

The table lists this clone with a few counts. CDR3 in DNA: TGTGCCAGCTCACCCAGGCCGAACACTGAAGCTTTCTTT. This codes for CASSPRPNTEAFF. The chain carries TRBV18 and TRBJ1-1; D is ambiguous. The V end was cut by 3 bases, the J end by 1 base, with 6 bases between. The CDR3 is 13 residues long. Germline V gene lookup returns CDR1 KGHSH and CDR2 LQKENI.